The 32 T cell receptor beta chains below come from one sample, sequenced in a study of blood T cell repertoires in COVID-19. Clones were sequenced by immunoSEQ multiplex PCR, and TCRdb holds only the in-frame ones, with some missing. The sample yields roughly 50,000 clones, around 90% seen once. The sample comprised peripheral blood. These receptors all come from a man older than 75 with acute or convalescent COVID-19.

The chain has TRBV9 and TRBJ1-4; 7 bases are a match to TRBD1. V lost 4 bases, J lost 0 bases, and 6 bases stayed unmatched. Germline CDR1 and CDR2: SGDLS and YYNGEE. The CDR3 covers 16 residues. CDR3 sequence (DNA): TGTGCCAGCAGCCCACGGGGACAGACAACTAATGAAAAACTGTTTTTT. Translating it yields CASSPRGQTTNEKLFF.

The chain has TRBV5-1 and TRBJ1-1; 7 bases line up with TRBD1. The CDR3 runs 15 residues. Germline V gives CDR1 SGHRS, CDR2 YFSETQ. V trimming: 0 bases; J trimming: 3 bases; junction bases outside the gene matches: 5. The CDR3 region is CASSLGQGFDTEAFF. The CDR3 region has the DNA TGCGCCAGCAGCTTGGGACAGGGCTTCGACACTGAAGCTTTCTTT.

This chain uses TRBV18 with TRBJ1-1; D remains ambiguous. In germline, CDR1 is KGHSH, CDR2 LQKENI. Trimming shortened V by 3 bases and J by 1 base, and 6 bases separated the two germline ends. The CDR3 is made up of 13 amino acids. Here the CDR3 reads CASSPVRNTEAFF. In nucleotides, the CDR3 is TGTGCCAGCTCACCGGTCAGGAACACTGAAGCTTTCTTT.

In DNA, the CDR3 is TGTGCCAGCAGCTTAGGCCACAGCAACTATGGCTACACCTTC. Amino acids: CASSLGHSNYGYTF. V usage is TRBV7-2 and J usage is TRBJ1-2; no clear D. The CDR3 runs to 14 residues. V dropped 1 base and J dropped 2 bases, with 8 bases sitting between them. Germline V gene sequence: CDR1 SGHTA, CDR2 FQGNSA.

The V gene is TRBV7-9, the J gene TRBJ1-2; 10 bases fit TRBD1. This CDR3 has 18 amino acids. The ends lost 3 bases at V and 4 bases at J; junction bases unmatched: 14. Germline V gives CDR1 SEHNR, CDR2 FQNEAQ (reference sequence). CDR3 nucleotide sequence: TGTGCCAGCAGCTTCAAGACAGGGGGCATAGGGATAGGCTATGGCTACACCTTC. As protein: CASSFKTGGIGIGYGYTF.

V is TRBV11-2 and J is TRBJ2-3; 10 bases line up with TRBD2. This CDR3 contains 17 residues. V lost 5 bases and J lost 1; bases outside the gene matches: 9. Germline V gene data show CDR1 as SGHAT and CDR2 as FQNNGV. This chain's CDR3 is CASSQNSGGPRTDTQYF. The CDR3 DNA reads as TGTGCCAGCAGCCAAAATAGCGGGGGGCCTCGCACAGATACGCAGTATTTT.

V and J are TRBV7-2 and TRBJ2-7, with D possibly matching TRBD1 (5 bases). The CDR3 extends over 15 amino acids. V was pared by 1 base and J by 2 bases, with 12 bases between. Per germline, CDR1 SGHTA and CDR2 FQGNSA. The CDR3 region has the DNA TGTGCCAGCAGCTTAGTTCAGGGTACGACCTACGAGCAGTACTTC. Its translation: CASSLVQGTTYEQYF.

The CDR3 bases are TGTGCCAGCAGCTTAGTAGTTGGGGGGATAGGTGAAAAACTGTTTTTT. Protein: CASSLVVGGIGEKLFF. The chain recombines TRBV7-2 with TRBJ1-4; TRBD1 might be the D (5 bases). Trimming cost V 1 base and J 7 bases, with 16 bases left between them. The length of the CDR3 is 16 residues. Germline CDR1 and CDR2: SGHTA and FQGNSA. Based on the CDR3 plus reference TRBV7-2 and TRBJ1-4, the full variable domain is GAGVSQSPSNKVTEKGKDVELRCDPISGHTALYWYRQSLGQGLEFLIYFQGNSAPDKSGLPSDRFSAERTGGSVSTLTIQRTQQEDSAVYLCASSLVVGGIGEKLFFGSGTQLSVL.

This clone was observed once. V usage is TRBV19 and J usage is TRBJ1-1, with 8 positions matching TRBD1. Germline-derived CDR1 and CDR2 are LNHDA and SQIVND (reference sequence). V dropped 9 bases and J dropped 5; count of bases not matched to a gene: 11. The CDR3 is made up of 14 amino acids. The CDR3, as DNA: TGTGCCAGCCTACAGGGGGGTTCGTGGACTGAAGCTTTCTTT. This encodes CASLQGGSWTEAFF.

The chain carries TRBV11-2 and TRBJ2-1; 7 bases are shared with TRBD1. Losses at the gene ends were 3 bases for V and 4 bases for J; bases not matched to a gene: 9. This CDR3 is built from 16 residues. Germline CDR1 SGHAT, CDR2 FQNNGV. Written as DNA, the CDR3 is TGTGCCAGCAGCTTTAGTGAGAGACAGGGTTACAATGAGCAGTTCTTC. This translates into CASSFSERQGYNEQFF.

This chain joins TRBV7-9 and TRBJ2-5; 8 bases are shared with TRBD2. The V and J ends lost 5 bases and 3 bases, in that order; junction bases with no gene match: 14. Germline V gives CDR1 SEHNR, CDR2 FQNEAQ (reference sequence). The CDR3 is 17 amino acids. The CDR3 protein is CASSRNFERLAKETQYF. In DNA form, the CDR3 reads TGTGCCAGCAGCCGAAACTTCGAGCGACTAGCGAAAGAGACCCAGTACTTC.

This clone was observed a few times. The chain carries TRBV7-2 and TRBJ2-1, with TRBD1 matching 7 bases. V lost 4 bases to trimming and J lost 2 bases; unmatched junction nucleotides: 5. Germline V gives CDR1 SGHTA, CDR2 FQGNSA. The CDR3 is made up of 15 amino acids. The CDR3 nucleotides are TGTGCCAGCAGCTCAGACAGGGCGGCCTACAATGAGCAGTTCTTC. Translated: CASSSDRAAYNEQFF.

The chain uses TRBV30 and TRBJ1-5; D not certain. V was cut by 1 base and J by 6 bases, with 10 bases left in between. Germline CDR1 GTSNPN, CDR2 SVGIG (reference sequence). This CDR3 is 13 amino acids long. The CDR3 spells CAWSASEIQPQHF. In DNA, the CDR3 is TGTGCCTGGAGTGCTAGTGAAATTCAGCCCCAGCATTTT. The full variable domain, with the rest looked up from reference TRBV30 and TRBJ1-5, is SQTIHQWPATLVQPVGSPLSLECTVEGTSNPNLYWYRQAAGRGLQLLFYSVGIGQISSEVPQNLSASRPQDRQFILSSKKLLLSDSGFYLCAWSASEIQPQHFGDGTRLSIL.

The chain carries TRBV30 and TRBJ2-3; 7 nucleotides align to TRBD1. V shed 0 bases and J 4 bases; nucleotides not matched to a gene: 7. CDR1 is GTSNPN and CDR2 is SVGIG in the germline V gene (reference sequence). The CDR3 spans 15 residues. The CDR3 sequence: CAWSVVGGASDTQYF. CDR3 in DNA: TGTGCCTGGAGTGTGGTAGGGGGCGCTTCAGATACGCAGTATTTT. Full variable domain (remainder filled in from reference TRBV30 and TRBJ2-3): SQTIHQWPATLVQPVGSPLSLECTVEGTSNPNLYWYRQAAGRGLQLLFYSVGIGQISSEVPQNLSASRPQDRQFILSSKKLLLSDSGFYLCAWSVVGGASDTQYFGPGTRLTVL.

The chain is built from TRBV6-5 and TRBJ1-1, with no clear D. V lost 6 bases to trimming and J lost 2 bases, with 13 bases between them. CDR1 and CDR2 from the germline V gene are MNHEY and SVGAGI. CDR3 length equals 14 residues. The CDR3 loop reads CASRFRGFNTEAFF. The CDR3 coding sequence is TGTGCCAGCAGATTTCGAGGGTTCAACACTGAAGCTTTCTTT.

This clone was seen a handful of times. The rearrangement joins TRBV2 to TRBJ2-1; 9 nucleotides match TRBD1. The germline V gene encodes CDR1 SNHLY and CDR2 FYNNEI. V dropped 4 bases and J dropped 4; count of bases not matched to a gene: 5. CDR3 size: 15 residues. The CDR3: CASSGSTGGYNEQFF. As DNA, the CDR3 is TGTGCCAGCAGTGGCTCGACAGGGGGTTACAATGAGCAGTTCTTC.

The chain recombines TRBV28 with TRBJ2-7, with D possibly matching TRBD1 (6 bases). The germline gives CDR1 MDHEN, CDR2 SYDVKM. The CDR3 has 15 residues. Between the trimmed V and J ends, which lost 6 bases and 5 bases, there was a span of 20 bases. The CDR3 protein is CASSLFSRQDHEQYF. The CDR3 DNA reads TGTGCCAGCAGCCTTTTCTCTAGACAGGACCACGAGCAGTACTTC.

The CDR3 sequence is CASSQAPGQGPNEKLFF. CDR3 nucleotide sequence: TGTGCCAGCAGCCAAGCTCCGGGACAGGGGCCTAATGAAAAACTGTTTTTT. The chain couples TRBV7-6 to TRBJ1-4; 10 nucleotides match TRBD1. The ends lost 5 bases at V and 3 bases at J; junction bases unmatched: 9. This CDR3 has 17 amino acids. Germline-derived CDR1 and CDR2 are SGHVS and FNYEAQ.

The V call is TRBV5-1, the J call TRBJ1-1; D is ambiguous. This CDR3 contains 14 residues. Germline V CDR1 and CDR2: SGHRS, YFSETQ. The germline V and J ends were trimmed by 0 bases and 0 bases, with 6 bases remaining between them. The CDR3 region has the DNA TGCGCCAGCAGCTTGGGAACGGTGAACACTGAAGCTTTCTTT. Translating it yields CASSLGTVNTEAFF.

V usage is TRBV19 and J usage is TRBJ1-6, with D possibly TRBD1 on 6 matching bases. There are 15 residues in the CDR3. Germline values: CDR1 LNHDA, CDR2 SQIVND (reference sequence). V lost 3 bases, J lost 6 bases, and 12 bases lay in between. Here the CDR3 DNA reads TGTGCCAGTAGTATTTCCGGACAGACTAATTCACCCCTCCACTTT. This codes for CASSISGQTNSPLHF.

This sequence joins TRBV9 and TRBJ2-3, with D perhaps matching TRBD2 (6 bases). This CDR3 contains 16 residues. Trimming removed 7 bases from V and 1 base from J, with 19 bases in between. Germline values: CDR1 SGDLS, CDR2 YYNGEE. CDR3 loop: CASSFGGGGGTDTQYF. In DNA, the CDR3 is TGTGCCAGCTCCTTTGGGGGTGGCGGGGGCACAGATACGCAGTATTTT.

The J gene is TRBJ1-4, the V gene TRBV5-1, with no clear D. The V gene lost 4 bases and the J gene lost 0 bases, with 10 bases spanning the gap. This CDR3 is 15 amino acids long. Germline loops: CDR1 SGHRS, CDR2 YFSETQ. The CDR3 sequence: CASSGGLSTNEKLFF. CDR3 in DNA: TGCGCCAGCAGCGGCGGACTGTCAACTAATGAAAAACTGTTTTTT.

This clone was picked up one time. The genes are TRBV18 and TRBJ1-4, with TRBD1 identical over 7 bases. Losses at the gene ends were 3 bases for V and 8 bases for J; bases not matched to a gene: 9. CDR1 is KGHSH, CDR2 LQKENI, per germline. The CDR3 consists of 15 residues. This CDR3 reads CASSPRQGLGEKLFF. Here the CDR3 DNA reads TGTGCCAGCTCACCCCGACAGGGTTTGGGAGAAAAACTGTTTTTT.

The chain combines TRBV18 with TRBJ2-7; tentative D call: TRBD1 (5 bases). Germline V gene lookup returns CDR1 KGHSH and CDR2 LQKENI. The germline V and J ends were trimmed by 3 bases and 2 bases, with 8 bases remaining between them. This CDR3 contains 13 residues. The DNA of the CDR3 is TGTGCCAGCTCACCTGCACAGGCCTACGAGCAGTACTTC. It translates to CASSPAQAYEQYF.

V is TRBV2 and J is TRBJ2-7; TRBD1 aligns across 9 bases. Germline V gene lookup returns CDR1 SNHLY and CDR2 FYNNEI. Trimming cost V 4 bases and J 2 bases; bases outside gene matches: 3. This CDR3 is built from 14 residues. DNA of the CDR3: TGTGCCAGCAGTGGGAGACAGGGGGCCTACGAGCAGTACTTC. Translated: CASSGRQGAYEQYF.

The rearrangement joins TRBV7-2 to TRBJ2-1; tentatively, D is TRBD2 (6 bases). The CDR3 runs 16 residues. Germline V gives CDR1 SGHTA, CDR2 FQGNSA. Deletions cut 7 bases from V and 6 bases from J, with 22 bases between. The CDR3 coding sequence is TGTGCCAGCACCAAATTCGGGGGACCAGGCATCAATGAGCAGTTCTTC. This sequence encodes CASTKFGGPGINEQFF.

The chain links TRBV25-1 to TRBJ1-6, with D tentatively TRBD1 (6 bases). Germline V gives CDR1 MGHDK, CDR2 SYGVNS. The CDR3 spans 15 residues. V shed 5 bases and J shed 7 bases, with 15 bases lying between them. CDR3 region: CASSKQGDWNSPLHF. The CDR3 DNA is TGTGCCAGCAGTAAACAGGGAGACTGGAATTCACCCCTCCACTTT.

V gene TRBV5-1 combines with J gene TRBJ1-1; 11 bases line up with TRBD1. Germline-derived CDR1 and CDR2 are SGHRS and YFSETQ. This CDR3 has 15 amino acids. The J segment lost 5 bases and the V segment lost 3 bases, leaving 6 bases of the junction unmatched. As DNA, the CDR3 is TGCGCCAGCAGCTGGACAGGGGGCGCAGGGACTGAAGCTTTCTTT. Encoded protein: CASSWTGGAGTEAFF.

The chain has TRBV5-1 and TRBJ2-6; 9 bases agree with TRBD1. CDR3 size: 17 residues. Germline V gene sequence: CDR1 SGHRS, CDR2 YFSETQ. Trimming at V came to 1 base and at J to 1 base, leaving 3 bases not matched to a gene. CDR3 residues: CASSLTGGWSGANVLTF. The CDR3 nucleotides are TGCGCCAGCAGCTTGACAGGGGGCTGGTCTGGGGCCAACGTCCTGACTTTC.

The chain recombines TRBV29-1 with TRBJ1-1, with 8 bases lining up with TRBD1. V dropped 6 bases and J dropped 3; count of bases not matched to a gene: 9. This CDR3 contains 14 residues. Germline lookup yields CDR1 SQVTM and CDR2 ANQGSEA. In DNA, the CDR3 is TGCAGCGTCGCCGTGACAGGGGCGGACACTGAAGCTTTCTTT. Translated: CSVAVTGADTEAFF. Using reference TRBV29-1 and TRBJ1-1 for the parts outside the CDR3, the full variable domain is SAVISQKPSRDICQRGTSLTIQCQVDSQVTMMFWYRQQPGQSLTLIATANQGSEATYESGFVIDKFPISRPNLTFSTLTVSNMSPEDSSIYLCSVAVTGADTEAFFGQGTRLTVV.

The chain links TRBV24-1 to TRBJ2-2, with 9 nucleotides matching TRBD1. CDR1 is KGHDR, CDR2 SFDVKD, per germline. After removal of 3 bases from V and 1 base from J, the junction contained 2 bases not matched to a gene. CDR3 length equals 16 residues. Here the CDR3 DNA reads TGTGCCACCAGTGATCGACAGGGGGGGAACACCGGGGAGCTGTTTTTT. It specifies CATSDRQGGNTGELFF.

The rearrangement links TRBV3-1 (or the pseudogene TRBV3-2) to TRBJ2-5; TRBD2 matches 11 bases. V dropped 1 base and J dropped 5; count of bases not matched to a gene: 6. CDR1 and CDR2 (germline): LGHDT, YNNKEL (reference sequence). The CDR3 sequence is 16 residues long. CDR3 sequence reads: CASSQVSSGGRETQYF. As DNA, the CDR3 is TGTGCCAGCAGCCAAGTCTCTAGCGGGGGGCGGGAGACCCAGTACTTC.